Listed below are T cell receptor beta chains from one sample, sequenced in a study of cytomegalovirus exposure and HLA in healthy donors. Produced via immunoSEQ multiplex PCR; TCRdb's table is partial and in-frame only. This sample has 150,000 to 200,000 clones, with approximately 80% found just once. The sample was PBMCs. Receptor source: a woman aged 40 to 55 in good health and CMV-seronegative. CDR3s include the opening cysteine and the closing phenylalanine or tryptophan. A D gene is named only where the DNA matches it firmly. Clone size is shown for a subset of rows, as once, few, many or a class of expanded clone.

V gene	clone size	D gene	J gene	CDR3 protein	CDR3 DNA
TRBV7-9	.	.	TRBJ1-1	CASSHGGRNTEAFF	TGTGCCAGCAGCCACGGGGGAAGGAACACTGAAGCTTTCTTT
TRBV5-6	.	.	TRBJ1-4	CASSGQGKANEKLFF	TGTGCCAGCAGCGGGCAGGGGAAGGCTAATGAAAAACTGTTTTTT
TRBV11-3	.	.	TRBJ2-2	CASSLAVGVGELFF	TGTGCCAGCAGCTTAGCGGTCGGGGTCGGGGAGCTGTTTTTT
TRBV7-6	few	TRBD2	TRBJ2-3	CASSLGSGGYKSTDTQYF	TGTGCCAGCAGCTTAGGTAGCGGGGGGTACAAAAGCACAGATACGCAGTATTTT
TRBV25-1	few	TRBD1	TRBJ1-1	CASSENRGRVTEAFF	TGTGCCAGCAGTGAAAACAGGGGGCGAGTCACTGAAGCTTTCTTT
TRBV7-3	.	.	TRBJ2-1	CASSLVRSYNEQFF	TGTGCCAGCAGCTTAGTCCGTAGCTACAATGAGCAGTTCTTC
TRBV18	.	.	TRBJ1-3	CASSPVSGGFGNTIYF	TGTGCCAGCTCACCGGTTTCCGGGGGTTTTGGAAACACCATATATTTT
TRBV19	.	TRBD1	TRBJ1-2	CASSIQGAVYGYTF	TGTGCCAGTAGTATACAGGGGGCGGTCTATGGCTACACCTTC
TRBV7-8	.	TRBD2	TRBJ2-7	CASSQGLAGPLLNSEQYF	TGTGCCAGCAGCCAGGGACTAGCGGGGCCCCTTCTAAATAGCGAGCAGTACTTC
TRBV28	few	TRBD1	TRBJ2-7	CASLDRKSYEQYF	TGTGCCAGCTTGGACAGGAAGTCCTACGAGCAGTACTTC
TRBV13	.	TRBD2	TRBJ2-1	CASSTLAGPSSYNEQFF	TGTGCCAGCAGCACTCTAGCGGGACCCAGCTCCTACAATGAGCAGTTCTTC
TRBV6-5	.	TRBD2	TRBJ2-3	CASSSRLAGGDTQYF	TGTGCCAGCAGTTCCCGGCTAGCGGGGGGGGATACGCAGTATTTT
TRBV28	.	.	TRBJ1-2	CASSFPLGYGYTF	TGTGCCAGCAGTTTTCCCCTCGGGTATGGCTACACCTTC
TRBV29-1	few	.	TRBJ1-6	CSVRSGRSDSPLHF	TGCAGCGTCAGGTCCGGCAGGTCCGATTCACCCCTCCACTTT
TRBV7-3	.	.	TRBJ2-2	CASSLTLGRGTGELFF	TGTGCCAGCAGCTTAACGTTGGGCCGGGGCACCGGGGAGCTGTTTTTT
TRBV21-1	few	.	TRBJ2-5	CASSKPHRIQETQYF	TGTGCCAGCAGCAAACCCCACAGGATTCAAGAGACCCAGTACTTC
TRBV4-1	.	TRBD1	TRBJ1-2	CASSLNRGWLRYTF	TGCGCCAGCAGCCTCAACAGGGGATGGCTGCGTTACACCTTC
TRBV5-4	.	TRBD1	TRBJ1-3	CASSLVGTGGNTIYF	TGTGCCAGCAGCTTGGTTGGGACAGGGGGAAACACCATATATTTT
TRBV2	.	TRBD1	TRBJ1-1	CASSWTGKDTEAFF	TGTGCCAGCAGTTGGACAGGAAAGGACACTGAAGCTTTCTTT
TRBV19	once	.	TRBJ2-4	CASSPPARGQNIQYF	TGTGCCAGTAGTCCCCCAGCGCGGGGGCAAAACATTCAGTACTTC
TRBV18	.	TRBD1	TRBJ2-4	CASSPVEQGRGLAKNIQYF	TGTGCCAGCTCACCAGTCGAACAGGGGAGAGGCCTAGCCAAAAACATTCAGTACTTC
TRBV2	.	.	TRBJ2-2	CASRAGAHPGELFF	TGTGCCAGCAGGGCAGGGGCGCACCCCGGGGAGCTGTTTTTT
TRBV4-1	few	TRBD2	TRBJ2-1	CASSQPRRTSGAYNEQFF	TGCGCCAGCAGCCAACCCCGCCGGACTAGCGGGGCCTACAATGAGCAGTTCTTC
TRBV6-6	.	.	TRBJ2-7	CASSPSYEQYF	TGTGCCAGCAGTCCGTCCTACGAGCAGTACTTC
TRBV28	.	.	TRBJ2-3	CASSLNRGGNLDTQYF	TGTGCCAGCAGTTTAAACAGGGGCGGGAATCTGGATACGCAGTATTTT
TRBV5-4	.	TRBD1	TRBJ1-2	CASSLQGYGYTF	TGTGCCAGCAGCTTACAGGGGTATGGCTACACCTTC
TRBV7-2	.	.	TRBJ2-2	CASSGRQLGTGELFF	TGTGCCAGCAGCGGACGACAGTTGGGGACCGGGGAGCTGTTTTTT
TRBV27	.	.	TRBJ2-5	CASHGLAAFETQYF	TGTGCCTCTCACGGGCTAGCTGCCTTCGAGACCCAGTACTTC
TRBV18	.	.	TRBJ1-1	CASSPEPRGAFF	TGTGCCAGCTCACCAGAACCACGAGGAGCTTTCTTT
TRBV5-4	.	.	TRBJ1-4	CASSLGSPGGGKLFF	TGTGCCAGCAGCTTGGGTTCACCTGGCGGGGGAAAACTGTTTTTT
TRBV19	.	TRBD1	TRBJ2-2	CASSKGAGGPGELFF	TGTGCCAGTAGTAAGGGCGCAGGGGGTCCCGGGGAGCTGTTTTTT